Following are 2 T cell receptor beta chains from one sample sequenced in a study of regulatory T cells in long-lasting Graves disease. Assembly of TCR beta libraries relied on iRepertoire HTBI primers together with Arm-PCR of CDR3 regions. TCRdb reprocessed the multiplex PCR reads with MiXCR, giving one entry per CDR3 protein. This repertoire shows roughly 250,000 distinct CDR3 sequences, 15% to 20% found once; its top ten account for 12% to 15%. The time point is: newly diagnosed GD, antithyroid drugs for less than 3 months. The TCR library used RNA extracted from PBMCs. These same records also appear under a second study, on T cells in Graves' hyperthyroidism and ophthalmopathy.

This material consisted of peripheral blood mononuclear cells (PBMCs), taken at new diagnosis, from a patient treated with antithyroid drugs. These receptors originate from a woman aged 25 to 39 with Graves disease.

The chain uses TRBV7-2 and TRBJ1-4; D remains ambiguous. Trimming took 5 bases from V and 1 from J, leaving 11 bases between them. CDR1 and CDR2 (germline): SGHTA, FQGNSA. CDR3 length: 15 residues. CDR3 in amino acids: CASSAQMLTNEKLFF. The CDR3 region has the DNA TGTGCCAGCAGCGCCCAAATGTTAACTAATGAAAAACTGTTTTTT.

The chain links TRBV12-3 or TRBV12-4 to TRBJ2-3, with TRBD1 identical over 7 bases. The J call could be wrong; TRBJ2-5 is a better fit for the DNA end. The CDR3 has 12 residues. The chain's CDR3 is CASNSGGETQYF. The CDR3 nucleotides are TGTGCCAGCAACTCAGGGGGAGAGACCCAGTACTTC.